Each of the 12 T cell receptor beta chains below was sequenced from the same sample in a study of blood T cells in healthy people across ages. PCR was performed a second time for about 7 to 12 cycles using a sample-barcoded 5' primer and a J-beta primer mix. MiXCR, run by TCRdb on the 5' RACE reads, gives a single entry per CDR3 protein. The repertoire has 350,000 to 450,000 distinct CDR3 sequences, 45% to 60% of them found once; the top ten carry under 65%. The sequenced sample was blood. Every receptor here comes from a man aged 55 to 70 in good health.

This clonotype has a handful of counts. The CDR3 nucleotides are TGCAGCGCACAGACAGGGAACTATGGCTACACCTTC. Protein sequence: CSAQTGNYGYTF. V usage is TRBV29-1 and J usage is TRBJ1-2; 7 positions agree with TRBD1. The V segment lost 7 bases and the J segment 2 bases; nucleotides outside the gene matches: 4. This CDR3 contains 12 residues. Germline V gene lookup returns CDR1 SQVTM and CDR2 ANQGSEA.

The chain carries TRBV25-1 and TRBJ2-7; 7 bases fit TRBD1. The germline CDR1 and CDR2 sequences are MGHDK and SYGVNS. V lost 5 bases, J lost 2 bases, and 3 bases stayed unmatched. The CDR3 runs 13 residues. The DNA for the CDR3 is TGTGCCAGCAGTCTGACAGGGACCTACGAGCAGTACTTC. Translation gives CASSLTGTYEQYF.

This clonotype was found a few times. A much bigger clone sits one base away, suggesting this may be a read error. The chain joins TRBV7-8 to TRBJ2-3; 8 nucleotides match TRBD2. With 2 bases clipped from V and 3 bases from J, the junction kept 10 bases outside the gene matches. CDR1 and CDR2 (germline): SGHVS, FQNEAQ. The CDR3 consists of 17 residues. Written as DNA, the CDR3 is TGTGCCAGCAGCTTATTTGGGGAAGTAGCGGGGACAGATACGCAGTATTTT. Translation gives CASSLFGEVAGTDTQYF.

V usage is TRBV13 and J usage is TRBJ2-1; TRBD2 matches at 7 bases. Looked up from germline, CDR1 is PRHDT and CDR2 is FYEKMQ (reference sequence). The CDR3 has 15 amino acids. The V and J ends lost 9 bases and 2 bases, in that order; junction bases with no gene match: 10. The CDR3 DNA sequence: TGTGCCAGTAGAGCACGCGGGGGAGCCTACAATGAGCAGTTCTTC. Encoded protein: CASRARGGAYNEQFF.

V usage is TRBV6-2 or TRBV6-3 and J usage is TRBJ2-7; D is perhaps TRBD1 or TRBD2 (5 bases each). CDR1 is MNHEY, CDR2 SVGEGT, per germline. The germline V and J ends were trimmed by 7 bases and 6 bases, with 13 bases remaining between them. This CDR3 comprises 12 residues. CDR3 sequence reads: CASTRDGGEQYF. CDR3 nucleotides: TGTGCCAGCACCAGGGACGGAGGCGAGCAGTACTTC.

The rearrangement links TRBV20-1 to TRBJ2-5, with 8 bases matching TRBD2. Judging by the DNA end, TRBJ2-7 fits better; the J call may be wrong. The germline gives CDR1 DFQATT, CDR2 SNEGSKA (reference sequence). The CDR3 runs 13 residues. The chain's CDR3 is CSARLGGVGEQYF. The CDR3 DNA is TGCAGTGCTAGACTCGGGGGGGTTGGCGAGCAGTACTTC.

This clonotype was seen ten or more times. V usage is TRBV6-5 and J usage is TRBJ2-1; D not resolved. V shed 0 bases and J shed 9 bases, with 18 bases lying between them. The CDR3 totals 16 residues. The germline V gene encodes CDR1 MNHEY and CDR2 SVGAGI. CDR3 sequence (DNA): TGTGCCAGCAGTTACTCGAGGTCAGCTCGAGGCGGTGAGCAGTTCTTC. Protein sequence: CASSYSRSARGGEQFF.

A few counts support this clonotype. The chain uses TRBV28 and TRBJ2-5, with TRBD2 as a possible D gene (5 bases). CDR1 MDHEN and CDR2 SYDVKM come from the germline V gene. V dropped 7 bases and J dropped 4 bases, with 13 bases sitting between them. The CDR3 has 13 amino acids. CDR3 sequence reads: CASIPHGIETQYF. The CDR3 nucleotides are TGTGCCAGCATCCCCCACGGGATAGAGACCCAGTACTTC. Full variable domain (outside the CDR3, taken from reference TRBV28 and TRBJ2-5): DVKVTQSSRYLVKRTGEKVFLECVQDMDHENMFWYRQDPGLGLRLIYFSYDVKMKEKGDIPEGYSVSREKKERFSLILESASTNQTSMYLCASIPHGIETQYFGPGTRLLVL.

Remarks on this clonotype: Mismatch with germline at one junction end may stem from a read error. This chain connects TRBV14 to TRBJ2-2; D is possibly TRBD1 or TRBD2 (5 bases each). This CDR3 region has 14 residues. Germline V lookup: CDR1 SGHDN, CDR2 FVKESK. The CDR3 protein is CASSQDLGAGELFF. DNA of the CDR3: TGTGCCAGTAGCCAAGATCTGGGGGCCGGGGAGCTGTTTTTT.

The chain carries TRBV29-1 and TRBJ1-5; a possible D gene is TRBD1 (5 bases). This CDR3 spans 14 amino acids. Germline CDR1 is SQVTM and CDR2 is ANQGSEA. V lost 4 bases and J lost 5, with 15 bases in between. CDR3 in amino acids: CSVASSGGDQPQHF. For the CDR3, the DNA is TGCAGCGTTGCATCGTCCGGGGGGGATCAGCCCCAGCATTTT. Full variable domain (missing parts from reference TRBV29-1 and TRBJ1-5): SAVISQKPSRDICQRGTSLTIQCQVDSQVTMMFWYRQQPGQSLTLIATANQGSEATYESGFVIDKFPISRPNLTFSTLTVSNMSPEDSSIYLCSVASSGGDQPQHFGDGTRLSIL.

The chain recombines TRBV24-1 with TRBJ2-3; a possible D gene is TRBD2 (5 bases). Germline loops: CDR1 KGHDR, CDR2 SFDVKD. Trimming left V 8 bases short and J 4 bases short, with 12 bases between. This CDR3 is built from 13 residues. The CDR3 loop reads CATTRGLSDTQYF. DNA of the CDR3: TGTGCCACCACTCGAGGGTTATCAGATACGCAGTATTTT.

This clonotype was seen a handful of times. A read error may produce the germline difference seen at one junction end. The chain employs TRBV20-1 and TRBJ2-7; D not resolved. Germline-derived CDR1 and CDR2 are DFQATT and SNEGSKA (reference sequence). CDR3 length equals 14 residues. CDR3 region: CSARSPGFAYEQYF. CDR3 nucleotides: TGCAGTGCTAGATCCCCCGGGTTTGCCTACGAGCAGTATTTC.